Shown below are 7 T cell receptor beta chains from a single sample sequenced in a study of graft-versus-host responses after intestinal transplantation (dated by TCRdb to 2020 to 2022). Explained via the paper, the time point label denotes: cells obtained before transplantation from donor or recipient. The library was built by means of the immunoSEQ multiplex PCR assay. Held by TCRdb, this immuneACCESS table contains in-frame sequences only and omits some clones. Under half of the omission traces to an unresolved V gene where checked; the cause of the rest is unknown. For this sample the table gives tens of thousands of clones, of which less than 95% were detected only once. The ten largest make up 0.2% to 0.25% of the sample. Antigens of these TCRs are unknown. Sequencing was performed on unstimulated CD4+ T cells sorted from spleen or lymph node cells, taken before transplant. All receptors derive from a human donor who was the organ donor for an intestinal transplant.

CDR3 in DNA: TGTGCCTGGGGTAGCGGGGGGACTGGGGCCAACGTCCTGACTTTC. This gives the protein CAWGSGGTGANVLTF. J is TRBJ2-6 and V is TRBV30; 10 nucleotides align to TRBD2. This CDR3 has 15 amino acids. Germline CDR1 GTSNPN, CDR2 SVGIG (reference sequence). Germline trimming cut 5 bases from V and 2 bases from J; bases unmatched to any gene: 3.

The chain links TRBV5-5 to TRBJ1-2; D uncertain. V lost 1 base and J lost 6, with 7 bases in between. Germline V gives CDR1 SGHKS, CDR2 YYEKEE (reference sequence). This CDR3 has 12 amino acids. CDR3 region: CASSLFGDGYTF. The CDR3 DNA reads TGTGCCAGCAGCTTGTTCGGGGATGGCTACACCTTC.

This sequence joins TRBV9 and TRBJ1-3, with D uncertain. The ends were cut back, 2 bases at V and 0 bases at J, with 9 bases in the middle. Germline V lookup: CDR1 SGDLS, CDR2 YYNGEE. The CDR3 loop spans 15 amino acids. Here the CDR3 reads CASSVTQSSGNTIYF. In DNA form, the CDR3 reads TGTGCCAGCAGCGTTACACAGAGCTCTGGAAACACCATATATTTT.

Here the CDR3 DNA reads TGCGCCAGCAGCTTGGGCTGGGGAGTTCGAGAGACCCAGTACTTC. Residues: CASSLGWGVRETQYF. V and J are TRBV5-1 and TRBJ2-5; TRBD2 is a possible D gene (5 bases). The CDR3 is 15 amino acids. Germline V lookup: CDR1 SGHRS, CDR2 YFSETQ. The ends were cut back, 0 bases at V and 4 bases at J, with 13 bases in the middle.

The chain uses TRBV29-1 and TRBJ2-5; possibly TRBD2 for D (6 bases). Per the germline V gene, CDR1 is SQVTM and CDR2 is ANQGSEA. V lost 4 bases and J 1 base, leaving 13 bases between the germline ends. The CDR3 spans 14 residues. The CDR3 reads CSVVGLDPQETQYF. CDR3 coding DNA: TGCAGCGTTGTGGGACTGGACCCCCAAGAGACCCAGTACTTC.

CDR3 protein: CASGLDPGLEGYTF. The CDR3 nucleotides read TGTGCTAGTGGTTTGGATCCGGGACTAGAGGGCTACACCTTC. The rearrangement joins TRBV12-5 to TRBJ1-2, with D perhaps TRBD1 (5 bases). The CDR3 covers 14 residues. Germline V lookup: CDR1 LGHNT, CDR2 FRNRAP. V lost 1 base, J lost 8 bases, and 14 bases lay in between.

V is TRBV11-3 and J is TRBJ1-2; a weak D match, TRBD1 (6 bases). Trimming left V 5 bases short and J 2 bases short, with 15 bases between. Germline V CDR1 and CDR2: SGHNT, YENEEA. CDR3 length equals 15 residues. CDR3 region: CASSTDSTTNYGYTF. The CDR3 nucleotides read TGTGCCAGCAGCACGGACAGCACAACAAACTATGGCTACACCTTC.